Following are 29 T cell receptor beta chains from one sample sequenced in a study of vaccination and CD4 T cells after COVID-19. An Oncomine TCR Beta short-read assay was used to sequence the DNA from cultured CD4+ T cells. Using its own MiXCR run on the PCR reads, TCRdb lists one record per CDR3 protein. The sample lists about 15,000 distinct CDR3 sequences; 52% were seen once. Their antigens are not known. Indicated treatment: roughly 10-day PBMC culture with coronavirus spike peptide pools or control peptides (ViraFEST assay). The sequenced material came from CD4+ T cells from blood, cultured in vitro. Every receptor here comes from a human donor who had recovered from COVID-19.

DNA of the CDR3: TGCAGTGCTAGTTACAGGCCCCAGGGCGAGCAGTACTTC. Protein product: CSASYRPQGEQYF. The rearrangement links TRBV20-1 to TRBJ2-7, with a possible D match to TRBD1 (5 bases). This CDR3 comprises 13 residues. Germline V gene sequence: CDR1 DFQATT, CDR2 SNEGSKA (reference sequence). V was cut by 3 bases and J by 6 bases, with 15 bases left in between.

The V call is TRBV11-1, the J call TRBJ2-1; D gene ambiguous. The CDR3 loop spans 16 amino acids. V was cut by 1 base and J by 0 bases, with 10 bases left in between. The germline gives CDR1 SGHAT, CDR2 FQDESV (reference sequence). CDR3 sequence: CASSLELPVSYNEQFF. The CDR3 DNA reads TGTGCCAGCAGCTTAGAACTCCCAGTCTCCTACAATGAGCAGTTCTTC.

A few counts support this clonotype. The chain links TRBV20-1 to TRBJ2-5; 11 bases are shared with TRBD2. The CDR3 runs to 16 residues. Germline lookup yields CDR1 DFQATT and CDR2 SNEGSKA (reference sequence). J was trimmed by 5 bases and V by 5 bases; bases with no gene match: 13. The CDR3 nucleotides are TGCAGTGCTGATAGACTAGCGGGGAAGATCGGTGAGACCCAGTACTTC. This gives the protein CSADRLAGKIGETQYF.

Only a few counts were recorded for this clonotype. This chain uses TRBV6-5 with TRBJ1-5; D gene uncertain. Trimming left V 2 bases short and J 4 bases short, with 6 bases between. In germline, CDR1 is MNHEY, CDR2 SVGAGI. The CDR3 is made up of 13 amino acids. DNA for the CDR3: TGTGCCAGCAGTTACAGTCAGAATCAGCCCCAGCATTTT. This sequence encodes CASSYSQNQPQHF.

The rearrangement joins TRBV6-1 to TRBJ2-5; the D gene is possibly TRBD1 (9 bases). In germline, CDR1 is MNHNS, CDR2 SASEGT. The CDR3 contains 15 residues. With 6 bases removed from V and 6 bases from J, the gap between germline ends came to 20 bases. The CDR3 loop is CASSRGGDRVQTQYF. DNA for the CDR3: TGTGCCAGCAGCCGGGGGGGGGACAGGGTACAGACCCAGTACTTC.

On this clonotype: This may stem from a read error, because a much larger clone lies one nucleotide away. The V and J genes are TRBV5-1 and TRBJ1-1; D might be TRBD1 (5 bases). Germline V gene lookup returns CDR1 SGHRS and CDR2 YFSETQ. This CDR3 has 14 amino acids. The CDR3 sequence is CASSLAGMNSEAFF. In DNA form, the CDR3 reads TGCGCCAGCAGCTTGGCAGGGATGAACTCTGAAGCTTTCTTT.

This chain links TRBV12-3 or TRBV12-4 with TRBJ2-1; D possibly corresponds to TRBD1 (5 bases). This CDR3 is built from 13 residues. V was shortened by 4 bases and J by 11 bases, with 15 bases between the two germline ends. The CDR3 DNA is TGTGCCAGCAGTTACGGAGCCCAGGGAAAGCAGTTCTTC. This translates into CASSYGAQGKQFF.

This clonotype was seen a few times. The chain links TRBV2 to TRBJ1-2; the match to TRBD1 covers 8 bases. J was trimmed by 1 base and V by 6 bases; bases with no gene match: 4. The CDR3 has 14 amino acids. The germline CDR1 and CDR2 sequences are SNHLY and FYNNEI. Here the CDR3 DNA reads TGTGCCAGCAGCGGGACAGGAATTAACTATGGCTACACCTTC. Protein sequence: CASSGTGINYGYTF.

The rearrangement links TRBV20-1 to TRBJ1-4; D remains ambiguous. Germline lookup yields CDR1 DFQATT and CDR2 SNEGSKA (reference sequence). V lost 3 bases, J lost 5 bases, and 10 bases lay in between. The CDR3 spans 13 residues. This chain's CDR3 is CSARDSWNEKLFF. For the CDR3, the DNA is TGCAGTGCTAGGGATTCCTGGAATGAAAAACTGTTTTTT.

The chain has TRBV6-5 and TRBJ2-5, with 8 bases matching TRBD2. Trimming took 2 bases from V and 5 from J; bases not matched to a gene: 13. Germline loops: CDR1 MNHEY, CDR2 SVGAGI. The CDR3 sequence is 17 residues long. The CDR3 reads CASSYGGAMREVETQYF. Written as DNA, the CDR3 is TGTGCCAGCAGTTACGGCGGGGCAATGCGGGAGGTTGAGACCCAGTACTTC.

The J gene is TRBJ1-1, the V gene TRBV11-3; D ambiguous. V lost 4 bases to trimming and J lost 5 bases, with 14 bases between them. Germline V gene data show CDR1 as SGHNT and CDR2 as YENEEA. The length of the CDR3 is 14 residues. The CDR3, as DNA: TGTGCCAGCAGCTCCTGGTCGGGAGGAACTGAAGCTTTCTTT. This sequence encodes CASSSWSGGTEAFF.

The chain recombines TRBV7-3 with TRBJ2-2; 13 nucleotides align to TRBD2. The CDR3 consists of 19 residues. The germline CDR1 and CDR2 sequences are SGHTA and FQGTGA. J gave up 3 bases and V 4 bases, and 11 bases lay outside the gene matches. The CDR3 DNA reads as TGTGCCAGCAGCTCCACCGGGGCGACTAGCGGGAGGTACACCGGGGAGCTGTTTTTT. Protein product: CASSSTGATSGRYTGELFF.

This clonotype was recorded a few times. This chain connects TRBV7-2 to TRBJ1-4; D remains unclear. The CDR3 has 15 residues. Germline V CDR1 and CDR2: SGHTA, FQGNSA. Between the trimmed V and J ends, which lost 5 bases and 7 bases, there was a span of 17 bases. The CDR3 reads CASSPDKSWGEKLFF. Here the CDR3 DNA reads TGTGCCAGCAGCCCCGACAAGAGTTGGGGTGAAAAACTGTTTTTT.

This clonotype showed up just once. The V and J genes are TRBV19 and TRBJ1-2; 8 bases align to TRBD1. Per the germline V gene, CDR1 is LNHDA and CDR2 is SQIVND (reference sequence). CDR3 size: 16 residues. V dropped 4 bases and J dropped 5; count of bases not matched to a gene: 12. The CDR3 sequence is CASSTYQTGVGYGYTF. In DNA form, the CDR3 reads TGTGCCAGTAGTACCTACCAGACAGGGGTCGGGTATGGCTACACCTTC.

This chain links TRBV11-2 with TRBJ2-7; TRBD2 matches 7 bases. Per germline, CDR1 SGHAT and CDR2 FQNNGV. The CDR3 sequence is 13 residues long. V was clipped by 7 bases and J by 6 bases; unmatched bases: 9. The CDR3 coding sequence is TGTGCCAGCACGCCACGACTAGCTTCCGAGCAGTACTTC. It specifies CASTPRLASEQYF.

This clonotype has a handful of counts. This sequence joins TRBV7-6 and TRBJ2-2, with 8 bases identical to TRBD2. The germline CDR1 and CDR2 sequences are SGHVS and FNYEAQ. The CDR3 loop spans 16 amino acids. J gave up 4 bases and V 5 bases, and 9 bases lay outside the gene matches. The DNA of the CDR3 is TGTGCCAGCAGCCTCGGACTAGCATCGGGCACCGGGGAGCTGTTTTTT. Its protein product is CASSLGLASGTGELFF.

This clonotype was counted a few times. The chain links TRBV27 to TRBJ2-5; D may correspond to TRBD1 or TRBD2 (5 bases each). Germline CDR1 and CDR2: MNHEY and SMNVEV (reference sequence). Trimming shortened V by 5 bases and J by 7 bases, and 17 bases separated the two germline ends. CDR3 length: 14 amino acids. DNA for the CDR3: TGTGCCAGCAGTCCCCTAGGGGTAGCGTCGACCCAGTACTTC. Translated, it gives CASSPLGVASTQYF.

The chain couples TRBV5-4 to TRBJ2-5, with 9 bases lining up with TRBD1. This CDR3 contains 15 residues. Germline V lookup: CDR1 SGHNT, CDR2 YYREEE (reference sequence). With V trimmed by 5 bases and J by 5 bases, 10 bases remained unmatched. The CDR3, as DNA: TGTGCCAGCAGTTACCCGGGACAGGGAAGGGAGACCCAGTACTTC. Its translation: CASSYPGQGRETQYF.

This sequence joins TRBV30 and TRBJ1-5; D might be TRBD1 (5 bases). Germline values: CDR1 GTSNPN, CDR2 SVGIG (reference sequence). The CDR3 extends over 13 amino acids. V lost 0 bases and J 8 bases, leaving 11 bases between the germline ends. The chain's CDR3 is CAWSVRGGEPQHF. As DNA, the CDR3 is TGTGCCTGGAGTGTGAGGGGCGGGGAGCCCCAGCATTTT.

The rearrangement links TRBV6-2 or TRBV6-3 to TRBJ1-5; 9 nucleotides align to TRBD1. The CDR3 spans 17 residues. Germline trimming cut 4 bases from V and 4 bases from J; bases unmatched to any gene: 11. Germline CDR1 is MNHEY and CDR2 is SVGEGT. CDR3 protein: CASSSRQTGGLNQPQHF. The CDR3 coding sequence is TGTGCCAGCAGTTCCCGGCAGACAGGGGGGCTAAATCAGCCCCAGCATTTT.

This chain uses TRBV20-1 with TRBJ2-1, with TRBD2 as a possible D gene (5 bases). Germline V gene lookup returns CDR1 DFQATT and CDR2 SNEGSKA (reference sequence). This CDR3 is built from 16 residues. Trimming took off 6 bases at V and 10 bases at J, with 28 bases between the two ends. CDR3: CSAQDLSRGFRREQFF. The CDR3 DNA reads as TGCAGTGCCCAGGATTTATCCCGGGGTTTTAGGAGGGAGCAGTTCTTC.

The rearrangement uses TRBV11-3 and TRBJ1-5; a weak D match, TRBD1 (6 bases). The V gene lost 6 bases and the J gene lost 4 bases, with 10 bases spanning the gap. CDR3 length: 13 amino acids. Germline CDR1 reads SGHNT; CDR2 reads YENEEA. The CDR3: CASSRGPNQPQHF. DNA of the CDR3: TGTGCCAGCAGTCGGGGGCCAAATCAGCCCCAGCATTTT.

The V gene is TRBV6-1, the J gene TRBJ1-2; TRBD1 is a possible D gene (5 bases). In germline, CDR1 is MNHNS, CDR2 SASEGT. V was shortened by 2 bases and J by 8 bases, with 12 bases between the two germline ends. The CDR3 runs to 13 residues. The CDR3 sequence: CASSETGGRGYTF. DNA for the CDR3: TGTGCCAGCAGTGAAACAGGAGGAAGGGGCTACACCTTC.

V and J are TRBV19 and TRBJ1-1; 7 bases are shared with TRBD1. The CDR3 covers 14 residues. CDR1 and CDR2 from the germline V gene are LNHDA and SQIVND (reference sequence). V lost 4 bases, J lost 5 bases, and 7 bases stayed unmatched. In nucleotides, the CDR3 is TGTGCCAGTAGTAGTCGACAGGGAAGGACTGAAGCTTTCTTT. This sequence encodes CASSSRQGRTEAFF.

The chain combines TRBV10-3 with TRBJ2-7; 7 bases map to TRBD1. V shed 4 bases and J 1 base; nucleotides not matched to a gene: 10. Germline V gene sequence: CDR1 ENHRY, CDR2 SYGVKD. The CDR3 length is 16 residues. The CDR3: CAISGALQGQSYEQYF. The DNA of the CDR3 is TGTGCCATCAGTGGGGCCTTACAGGGGCAGTCCTACGAGCAGTACTTC.

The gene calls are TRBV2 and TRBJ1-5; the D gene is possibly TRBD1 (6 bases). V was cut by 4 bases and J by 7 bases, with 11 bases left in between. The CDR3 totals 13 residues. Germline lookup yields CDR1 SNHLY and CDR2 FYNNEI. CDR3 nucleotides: TGTGCCAGCAGTGGGGGGGCCAGACAGCCCCAGCATTTT. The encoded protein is CASSGGARQPQHF.

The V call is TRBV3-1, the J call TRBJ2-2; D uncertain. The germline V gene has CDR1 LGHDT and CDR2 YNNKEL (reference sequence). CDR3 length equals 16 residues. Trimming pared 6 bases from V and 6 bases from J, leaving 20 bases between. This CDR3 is CASSLTAPSRSGELFF. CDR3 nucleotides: TGTGCCAGCAGTCTGACGGCCCCCTCCAGATCCGGGGAGCTGTTTTTT.

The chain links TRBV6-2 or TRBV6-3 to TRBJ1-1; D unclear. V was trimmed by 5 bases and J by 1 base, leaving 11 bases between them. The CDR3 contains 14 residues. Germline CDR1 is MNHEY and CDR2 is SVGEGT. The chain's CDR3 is CASSRGSSNTEAFF. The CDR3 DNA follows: TGTGCCAGCAGTCGAGGGAGTTCGAACACTGAAGCTTTCTTT.

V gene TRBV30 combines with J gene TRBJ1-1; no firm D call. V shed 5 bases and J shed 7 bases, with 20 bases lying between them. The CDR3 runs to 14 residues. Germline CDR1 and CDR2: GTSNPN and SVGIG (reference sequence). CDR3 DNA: TGTGCCTGGCGGGATTTGGGCCAGAGGTTTGAAGCTTTCTTT. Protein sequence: CAWRDLGQRFEAFF.